This TCR beta chain was recovered during a study of blood T cell repertoires in COVID-19. Participant age was about 18 to 89 years, and participants resided in fewer than 30 US areas. This CDR3 region has 14 residues. V was clipped by 2 bases and J by 9 bases; unmatched bases: 3. Germline V gives CDR1 SGHTA, CDR2 FQGTGA. Method: immunoSEQ multiplex PCR; TCRdb's copy keeps in-frame clones and lacks some. The sample carries approximately 210,000 clones, around four fifths recorded once. The source of this sequence is a man between 35 and 55 years old who had recovered from COVID-19. The V gene is TRBV7-3, the J gene TRBJ1-6; 8 bases fit TRBD1. The specimen was PBMCs or T cells enriched from blood (not recorded which). CDR3 amino acids: CASSLQGQVSPLHF. The CDR3 nucleotides are TGTGCCAGCAGCTTACAGGGACAGGTTTCACCCCTCCACTTT. Complete variable domain (other parts from reference TRBV7-3 and TRBJ1-6): GAGVSQTPSNKVTEKGKYVELRCDPISGHTALYWYRQSLGQGPEFLIYFQGTGAADDSGLPNDRFFAVRPEGSVSTLKIQRTERGDSAVYLCASSLQGQVSPLHFGNGTRLTVT.